The clone carrying this T cell receptor (beta chain) was seen a handful of times. Germline V gives CDR1 MNHNY, CDR2 SVGAGI (reference sequence). V was clipped by 6 bases and J by 5 bases, with 19 bases between them. The CDR3 has 15 residues. TCRdb processed the 5' RACE reads anew with MiXCR; each CDR3 protein has one entry. The table lists roughly 69,000 distinct CDR3 sequences, 20% to 25% of them singletons, with under 3.5% in the top ten. The TCR comes from a female donor with breast cancer. The sequencing input was memory CD4+ T cells sorted from a lymph node. Subset defined: memory CD4+ T cells, CD4+CD45RO+CD25-. The chain couples TRBV6-6 to TRBJ1-2; D is unclear. The CDR3 is CASSDEQAGRYGYTF. The CDR3 DNA reads as TGTGCCAGCAGCGACGAGCAGGCAGGCAGATATGGCTACACCTTC.